This paragraph covers one T cell receptor (beta chain) sequence. No antigen is known for it. An input of roughly 0.45 to 1 ug of RNA was subjected to reverse transcription using random hexamers. The amplification used immunoSEQ multiplex PCR on TCR beta CDR3; it spanned 54 Vbeta and 13 Jbeta. TCRdb re-derived calls from the immunoSEQ multiplex PCR reads in MiXCR, one entry per CDR3 protein. The sample yields around 190,000 distinct CDR3 sequences, 85% to 95% seen once. This entry comes from a study of CD8 T cells in Susac syndrome. Overall study results and limits: The authors acknowledged that their TCR sequencing and HLA analysis involved a relatively small number of individuals.

Sequencing targeted TCR beta in blood CD8+ and CD4+ T cells. Negative isolation yielded CD8+ and CD4+ T cells; FACS enriched TEMRA cells. The V and J ends lost 8 bases and 3 bases respectively, with 17 bases between them. The CDR3 runs to 14 residues. Germline CDR1 and CDR2: SGHAT and FQNNGV. This TCR was recovered from a human donor with multiple sclerosis. The chain joins TRBV11-2 to TRBJ2-7; D not certain. Sequencing used CD8+ T cells from PBMCs. This CDR3 is CASGVPSKGYEQYF. The CDR3, as DNA: TGTGCCAGCGGCGTACCCTCCAAAGGCTACGAGCAGTACTTC.